A single sample gave rise to the 27 T cell receptor beta chains below, sequenced in a study of cytomegalovirus exposure and HLA in healthy donors. PCR was performed using 60 Vbeta and 13 Jbeta primers. Assay used: immunoSEQ multiplex PCR; TCRdb lists only in-frame clones, some missing. The table records 100,000 to 130,000 clones, 65% to 85% of them present only once. Material: PBMCs. All receptors derive from a man aged 25-45 years in good health and CMV-seronegative.

The chain has TRBV7-6 and TRBJ1-1; no clear D gene. Germline V gives CDR1 SGHVS, CDR2 FNYEAQ. This CDR3 has 14 amino acids. V lost 3 bases, J lost 1 base, and 9 bases lay in between. Here the CDR3 reads CASSLSLGNTEAFF. DNA of the CDR3: TGTGCCAGCAGCTTGTCCCTCGGGAACACTGAAGCTTTCTTT.

This chain links TRBV13 with TRBJ2-3; 10 positions agree with TRBD2. Unmatched junction bases numbered 7, after V lost 5 bases and J lost 5 bases. The CDR3 length is 15 residues. Germline V CDR1 and CDR2: PRHDT, FYEKMQ (reference sequence). The CDR3, as DNA: TGTGCCAGCAGCCCCAGCGGGAGGGTTAGAGATACGCAGTATTTT. This gives the protein CASSPSGRVRDTQYF.

This rearrangement joins TRBV30 to TRBJ1-2; 9 positions match TRBD1. The CDR3 runs 14 residues. The germline V gene encodes CDR1 GTSNPN and CDR2 SVGIG (reference sequence). The ends lost 2 bases at V and 7 bases at J; junction bases unmatched: 8. The DNA of the CDR3 is TGTGCCTGGAGTACAGGACAGGGGTTAGGTGGCTACACCTTC. Residues: CAWSTGQGLGGYTF.

As regards this clone: Its ends do not fully match the called genes, so a read error is possible. The chain is built from TRBV18 and TRBJ1-1, with D uncertain. The germline CDR1 and CDR2 sequences are KGHSH and LQKENI. This CDR3 region has 16 residues. The CDR3 reads CASSYSLGQRNPEAFF. Here the CDR3 DNA reads TGTGCCAGCTCATACTCTCTTGGGCAAAGGAACCCTGAAGCTTTCTTT.

In its sample, this clone was seen a few times. J is TRBJ2-3 and V is TRBV30; 9 nucleotides align to TRBD2. The CDR3 spans 13 residues. V lost 7 bases, J lost 0 bases, and 2 bases stayed unmatched. CDR1 GTSNPN and CDR2 SVGIG come from the germline V gene (reference sequence). The CDR3 sequence is CALTSGSTDTQYF. The CDR3 coding sequence is TGTGCCTTGACTAGCGGAAGCACAGATACGCAGTATTTT.

The chain recombines TRBV7-2 with TRBJ1-2; 10 positions agree with TRBD1. There are 14 residues in the CDR3. Unmatched junction bases numbered 5, after V lost 5 bases and J lost 5 bases. The germline CDR1 and CDR2 sequences are SGHTA and FQGNSA. CDR3 in DNA: TGTGCCAGCAGCCGAGACAGGGGGCGTTATGGCTACACCTTC. It specifies CASSRDRGRYGYTF.

The gene calls are TRBV29-1 and TRBJ1-2; TRBD1 might be the D (5 bases). V lost 4 bases, J lost 7 bases, and 13 bases lay in between. CDR1 SQVTM and CDR2 ANQGSEA come from the germline V gene. The CDR3 contains 12 residues. The CDR3 here is CSVVLGGGGYTF. The DNA for the CDR3 is TGCAGCGTTGTTTTGGGGGGGGGTGGCTACACCTTC.

This clone was counted a single time. The chain carries TRBV18 and TRBJ2-5, with TRBD1 matching 8 bases. The V and J ends lost 6 bases and 1 base, in that order; junction bases with no gene match: 7. Germline V CDR1 and CDR2: KGHSH, LQKENI. CDR3 size: 15 residues. This CDR3 reads CASSGLTGAQETQYF. CDR3 bases: TGTGCCAGCTCGGGGCTGACAGGGGCCCAAGAGACCCAGTACTTC.

The V call is TRBV4-1, the J call TRBJ2-3, with TRBD2 matching over 8 bases. The germline gives CDR1 MGHRA, CDR2 YSYEKL. With 1 base clipped from V and 4 bases from J, the junction kept 10 bases outside the gene matches. This CDR3 comprises 17 residues. The CDR3 region has the DNA TGCGCCAGCAGCCAAGTCGGGCGGGAGGCGAGTGCAGATACGCAGTATTTT. Translating it yields CASSQVGREASADTQYF.

The chain employs TRBV11-2 and TRBJ2-5, with unresolved D. CDR3 length: 13 residues. The V gene lost 5 bases and the J gene lost 5 bases, with 12 bases spanning the gap. Germline CDR1 reads SGHAT; CDR2 reads FQNNGV. The CDR3 DNA is TGTGCCAGCAGCGTCTACGGCGGTGAGACCCAGTACTTC. Protein product: CASSVYGGETQYF.

V usage is TRBV10-3 and J usage is TRBJ1-2, with 12 bases matching TRBD1. Germline CDR1 is ENHRY and CDR2 is SYGVKD. The CDR3 consists of 13 residues. Trimming at V came to 7 bases and at J to 7 bases, leaving 4 bases not matched to a gene. Here the CDR3 reads CAITGTGGFGYTF. DNA for the CDR3: TGTGCCATCACCGGGACAGGGGGCTTTGGCTACACCTTC.

This chain connects TRBV5-6 to TRBJ2-7; TRBD2 matches 10 bases. The V gene's germline CDR1 is SGHDT and CDR2 YYEEEE. J lost 4 bases, V lost 2 bases, and 3 bases had no gene match. This CDR3 is 14 amino acids long. CDR3 loop: CASSLASGGYEQYF. The CDR3 nucleotides are TGTGCCAGCAGCTTAGCTAGCGGGGGTTACGAGCAGTACTTC.

CDR3 sequence (DNA): TGCGCCAGCAGCTTGGAGACTAGCGGGACCACAGATACGCAGTATTTT. This codes for CASSLETSGTTDTQYF. The chain carries TRBV5-1 and TRBJ2-3; 11 bases are a match to TRBD2. V was clipped by 0 bases and J by 2 bases; unmatched bases: 2. The germline V gene has CDR1 SGHRS and CDR2 YFSETQ. This CDR3 has 16 amino acids.

The genes are TRBV9 and TRBJ2-3; tentatively, D is TRBD2 (7 bases). The CDR3 contains 16 residues. CDR1 and CDR2 (germline): SGDLS, YYNGEE. The V end lost 4 bases, the J end lost 5 bases, and 20 bases lay between the germline ends. The CDR3 DNA follows: TGTGCCAGCAGCCGGCCGGACGGGGGGCCTAAAGATACGCAGTATTTT. It is translated as CASSRPDGGPKDTQYF.

The chain has TRBV13 and TRBJ2-7, with 11 bases that match TRBD2. Per germline, CDR1 PRHDT and CDR2 FYEKMQ (reference sequence). V lost 5 bases and J lost 7; bases outside the gene matches: 4. CDR3 length: 13 amino acids. The CDR3 here is CASSQRLAGEQYF. The CDR3 bases are TGTGCCAGCAGCCAACGACTAGCGGGGGAGCAGTACTTC.

The chain is built from TRBV4-2 and TRBJ2-3; 10 positions agree with TRBD2. CDR3 length: 16 amino acids. The junction had 8 bases not matched to a gene; V was cut back by 6 bases and J by 2 bases. The germline CDR1 and CDR2 sequences are LGHNA and YNFKEQ. CDR3 in DNA: TGTGCCAGCAGTCCACGAGCGGGAGGGGACACAGATACGCAGTATTTT. Encoded protein: CASSPRAGGDTDTQYF.

V usage is TRBV7-3 and J usage is TRBJ2-6, with D possibly being TRBD2 (7 bases). Trimming pared 6 bases from V and 1 base from J, leaving 13 bases between. The length of the CDR3 is 16 residues. CDR1 and CDR2 (germline): SGHTA, FQGTGA. In DNA, the CDR3 is TGTGCCAGCAGTAGGGGGGGGCTTTCTGGGGCCAACGTCCTGACTTTC. It translates to CASSRGGLSGANVLTF.

The genes are TRBV6-6 and TRBJ2-2; 7 nucleotides match TRBD2. Germline V gene lookup returns CDR1 MNHNY and CDR2 SVGAGI (reference sequence). The CDR3 is 15 amino acids. Trimming removed 6 bases from V and 0 bases from J; junction bases left unmatched: 4. DNA for the CDR3: TGTGCCAGCAGCCTAGCGGATACGAACACCGGGGAGCTGTTTTTT. Translation: CASSLADTNTGELFF.

V is TRBV10-2 and J is TRBJ1-6; no clear D. This CDR3 comprises 13 residues. The V gene lost 6 bases and the J gene lost 7 bases, with 10 bases spanning the gap. Germline-derived CDR1 and CDR2 are WSHSY and SAAADI. The CDR3 nucleotides read TGCGCCAGCAGGGTAGAACCGAATTCACCCCTCCACTTT. This translates into CASRVEPNSPLHF.

This clone was seen a handful of times. The rearrangement uses TRBV6-1 and TRBJ1-1, with D unresolved. Trimming shortened V by 6 bases and J by 1 base, and 9 bases separated the two germline ends. The CDR3 loop spans 13 amino acids. Germline V gives CDR1 MNHNS, CDR2 SASEGT. In DNA, the CDR3 is TGTGCCAGCAGGCAACAACCGAACACTGAAGCTTTCTTT. It encodes CASRQQPNTEAFF.

The V and J genes are TRBV19 and TRBJ1-1; D is possibly TRBD1 (5 bases). Germline loops: CDR1 LNHDA, CDR2 SQIVND (reference sequence). The CDR3 is 15 amino acids. Between the trimmed V and J ends, which lost 1 base and 3 bases, there was a span of 12 bases. CDR3 protein: CASSIAQATDTEAFF. CDR3 coding DNA: TGTGCCAGTAGTATAGCCCAGGCGACAGACACTGAAGCTTTCTTT.

The V and J genes are TRBV9 and TRBJ2-5; no clear D. Germline CDR1 reads SGDLS; CDR2 reads YYNGEE. Trimming took off 0 bases at V and 7 bases at J, with 19 bases between the two ends. The CDR3 spans 16 residues. CDR3 bases: TGTGCCAGCAGCGTAGACGGGTCCTCGTCACGCGGGACCCAGTACTTC. Translated: CASSVDGSSSRGTQYF.

The chain uses TRBV7-2 and TRBJ1-1; D might be TRBD1 (6 bases). This CDR3 region has 13 residues. In germline, CDR1 is SGHTA, CDR2 FQGNSA. V lost 0 bases to trimming and J lost 10 bases, with 12 bases between them. CDR3 residues: CASSLAGQTGAFF. CDR3 DNA sequence: TGTGCCAGCAGCTTAGCTGGACAGACGGGAGCTTTCTTT.

The chain is built from TRBV28 and TRBJ2-1; D is unresolved. Germline V gene data show CDR1 as MDHEN and CDR2 as SYDVKM. CDR3 length equals 14 residues. V gave up 6 bases and J gave up 9 bases, with 18 bases separating them. In nucleotides, the CDR3 is TGTGCCAGCAGCGATGGAGCGAGACGTCTTGAGCAGTTCTTC. This encodes CASSDGARRLEQFF.

The chain has TRBV4-1 and TRBJ2-5; 9 bases agree with TRBD2. Germline values: CDR1 MGHRA, CDR2 YSYEKL. Trimming took 3 bases from V and 5 from J; bases not matched to a gene: 10. The CDR3 runs to 16 residues. CDR3 protein: CASSQSVAGVEETQYF. The CDR3 DNA reads TGCGCCAGCAGCCAGTCCGTAGCGGGGGTGGAGGAGACCCAGTACTTC.

The chain joins TRBV5-6 to TRBJ2-7; D remains ambiguous. The V gene lost 6 bases and the J gene lost 0 bases, with 7 bases spanning the gap. Germline CDR1 is SGHDT and CDR2 is YYEEEE. The CDR3 runs to 12 residues. The CDR3 loop reads CASTSSSYEQYF. The CDR3 DNA reads as TGTGCCAGCACGTCGAGCTCCTACGAGCAGTACTTC.

This chain uses TRBV7-6 with TRBJ2-1, with D unclear. Germline lookup yields CDR1 SGHVS and CDR2 FNYEAQ. The V end lost 4 bases, the J end lost 0 bases, and 10 bases lay between the germline ends. The CDR3 is 15 residues long. The CDR3 spells CASSWAVSSYNEQFF. The CDR3, as DNA: TGTGCCAGCAGCTGGGCTGTGAGCTCCTACAATGAGCAGTTCTTC.